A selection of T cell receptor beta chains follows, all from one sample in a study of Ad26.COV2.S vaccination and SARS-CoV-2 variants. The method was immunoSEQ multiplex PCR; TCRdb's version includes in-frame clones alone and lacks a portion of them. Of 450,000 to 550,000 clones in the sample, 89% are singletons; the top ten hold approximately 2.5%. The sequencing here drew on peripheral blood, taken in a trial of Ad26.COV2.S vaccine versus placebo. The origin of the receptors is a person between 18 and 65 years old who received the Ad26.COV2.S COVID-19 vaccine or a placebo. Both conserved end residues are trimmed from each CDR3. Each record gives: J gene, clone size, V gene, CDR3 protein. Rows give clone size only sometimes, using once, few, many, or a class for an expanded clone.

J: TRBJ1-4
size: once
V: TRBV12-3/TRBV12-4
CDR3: ASSLGGTEKLF

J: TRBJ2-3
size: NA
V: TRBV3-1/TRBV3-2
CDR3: ASSPERGRADTQY

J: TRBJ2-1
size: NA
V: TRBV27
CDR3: ASSLVAGGPSDEQF

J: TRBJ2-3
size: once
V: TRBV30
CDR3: AARAGGTDTQY

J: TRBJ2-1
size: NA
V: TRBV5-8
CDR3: ASSLGLAVYNEQF

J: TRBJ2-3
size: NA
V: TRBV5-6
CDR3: ASSPPQYATQY

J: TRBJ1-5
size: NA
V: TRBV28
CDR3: ASSPGTGGEQPQH

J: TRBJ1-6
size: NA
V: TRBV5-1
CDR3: ASSLEQLNSPLH

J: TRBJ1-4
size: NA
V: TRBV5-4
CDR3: ASSLPGVNEKLF

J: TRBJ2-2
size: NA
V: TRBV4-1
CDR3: ASSQPGQGNGELF

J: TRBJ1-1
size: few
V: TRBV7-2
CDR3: ASSKFTGLDTEAF

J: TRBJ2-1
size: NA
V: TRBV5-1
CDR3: ASSLELANEQF

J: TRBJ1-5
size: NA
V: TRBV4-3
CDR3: ASSQVRTGDQPQH

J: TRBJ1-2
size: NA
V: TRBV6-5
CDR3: ASRVNSYGYT

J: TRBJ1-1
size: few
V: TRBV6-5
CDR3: ASGGVNTEAF

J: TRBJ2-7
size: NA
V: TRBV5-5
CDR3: ASSANKAEQY

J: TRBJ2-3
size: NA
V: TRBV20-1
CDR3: SASVSGGPDTQY

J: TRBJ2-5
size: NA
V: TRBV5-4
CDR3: ASSLGGGPETQY

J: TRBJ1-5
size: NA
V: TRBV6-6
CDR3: ASSYLGISSQPQH

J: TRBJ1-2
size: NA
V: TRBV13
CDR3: ASSFQGGSPS

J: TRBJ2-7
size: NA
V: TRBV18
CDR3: ASSPPGQGYEQY

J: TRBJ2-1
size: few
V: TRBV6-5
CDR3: ASGRSSYNEQF

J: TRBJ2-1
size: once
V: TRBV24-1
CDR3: ATSDFTRNEQF

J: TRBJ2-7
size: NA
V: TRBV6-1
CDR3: ASSEIWGRDEQY

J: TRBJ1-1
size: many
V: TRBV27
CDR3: ASTGEGSTEAF

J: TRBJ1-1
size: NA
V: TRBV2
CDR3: ASSRTGEDTEAF

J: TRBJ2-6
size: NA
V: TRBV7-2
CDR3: ASSRTGGGANVLT

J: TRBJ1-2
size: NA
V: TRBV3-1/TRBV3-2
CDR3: ASSLGHFYGYT

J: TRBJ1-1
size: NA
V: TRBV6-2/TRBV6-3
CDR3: ASSQGNTEAF

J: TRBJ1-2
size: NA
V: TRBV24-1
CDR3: AAQGQSVLYGYT

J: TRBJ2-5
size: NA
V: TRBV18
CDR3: ASSSIAETQY

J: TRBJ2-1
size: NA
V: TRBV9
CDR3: ASKRTTGLGEQF